This TCR beta chain was documented in a study of cytomegalovirus exposure and HLA in healthy donors. At the level of the study: Out of around 360 genotyped donors, around 80% belonged to the Caucasian-associated ancestry cluster. Overall study findings and caveats: HLA alleles were associated with some 17,000 TCR beta sequences in a later analysis at 0.05 false discovery rate. Overall, about 160 TCR beta chains were annotated as cytomegalovirus-associated.

This CDR3 region has 15 residues. With V trimmed by 3 bases and J by 4 bases, 3 bases remained unmatched. Germline V lookup: CDR1 LNHDA, CDR2 SQIVND (reference sequence). Worth noting for this clone: Its antigen is as yet unknown.

Researchers ran the PCR with 60 Vbeta and 13 Jbeta primers. The protocol was immunoSEQ multiplex PCR, while the TCRdb copy is restricted to in-frame clones and leaves out a portion. The sample lists 160,000 or so clones; around 78% were seen once. This rearrangement joins TRBV19 to TRBJ2-1, with TRBD2 identical over 10 bases. The sample was PBMCs. The source is a woman between 40 and 50 years old in good health and CMV-seronegative. The CDR3 is CASSMGLAPYNEQFF. CDR3 in DNA: TGTGCCAGTAGTATGGGACTAGCGCCATACAATGAGCAGTTCTTC.